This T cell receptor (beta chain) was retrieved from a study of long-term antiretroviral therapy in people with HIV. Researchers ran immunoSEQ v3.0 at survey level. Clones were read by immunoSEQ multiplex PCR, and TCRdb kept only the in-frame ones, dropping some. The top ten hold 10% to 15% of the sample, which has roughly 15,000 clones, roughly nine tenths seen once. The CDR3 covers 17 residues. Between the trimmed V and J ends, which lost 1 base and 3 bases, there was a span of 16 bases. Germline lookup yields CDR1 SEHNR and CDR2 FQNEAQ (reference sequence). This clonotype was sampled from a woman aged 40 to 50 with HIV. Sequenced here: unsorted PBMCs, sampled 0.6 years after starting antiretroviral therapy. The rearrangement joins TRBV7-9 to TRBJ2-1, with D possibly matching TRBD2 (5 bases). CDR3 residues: CASSLVVGGVNYNEQFF. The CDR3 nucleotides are TGTGCCAGCAGCTTAGTGGTTGGAGGTGTTAACTACAATGAGCAGTTCTTC.